This T cell receptor (beta chain) was profiled in a study of graft-versus-host responses after intestinal transplantation. Study at large: Among the recipients, transplants were multivisceral, liver-intestinal, or isolated intestinal.

TCRdb's copy holds only in-frame clones and misses some; the assay was immunoSEQ multiplex PCR. Among about 89,000 clones listed, 80% to 95% were seen once. Overall study results and limits: Some GvH clones appeared in ileal mucosa or blood before recipient bone marrow. Among circulating GvH clones, peak levels were associated with early post-transplant declines in HvG clones.

V dropped 3 bases and J dropped 2; count of bases not matched to a gene: 6. Germline CDR1 is LNHDA and CDR2 is SQIVND (reference sequence). The length of the CDR3 is 16 residues. As regards this clone: Its antigen is not identified.

The sequencing here drew on unstimulated CD4+ T cells sorted from spleen or lymph node cells, taken before intestinal transplant. The receptor was derived from a human donor who received an intestinal transplant. V and J are TRBV19 and TRBJ2-3; 9 bases agree with TRBD2. In DNA, the CDR3 is TGTGCCAGTAGTATCCGGGGACTAGCCTCCACAGATACGCAGTATTTT. It yields the protein CASSIRGLASTDTQYF.